This TCR beta chain was documented in a study of T cells in localized non-small cell lung cancer. Whole-study findings and limits: Sequencing covered just one tumor region, so heterogeneity cannot be ruled out. Elevated circulating T cell density in blood was associated with longer overall survival. Adjacent lung tissue had a median roughly 62 of the top 100 clones found in the tumor. The study found T cell clonality highest in uninvolved adjacent lung, above tumor.

With regard to this clone: The antigen is unknown.

Repertoires were generated with immunoSEQ multiplex PCR, while TCRdb's copy carries only in-frame clones and drops some. Of tens of thousands of clones listed, over 75% are singletons. Germline V lookup: CDR1 MNHNS, CDR2 SASEGT. Unmatched junction bases numbered 6, after V lost 4 bases and J lost 6 bases. CDR3 size: 15 residues. This material consisted of PBMCs, taken before any cancer treatment. The rearrangement uses TRBV6-1 and TRBJ2-5; 12 nucleotides agree with TRBD2. The sequence came from a man aged 40 to 69 with stage II lung adenocarcinoma. The CDR3 coding sequence is TGTGCCAGCAGTGCCTCTAGCGGGGGGGCGAAGACCCAGTACTTC. Translating it yields CASSASSGGAKTQYF.